The present T cell receptor (beta chain) was sequenced within a study of blood T cells in healthy people across ages. Only one count was recorded for this clonotype. Combining a sample-barcoded 5' primer with a J-beta primer mix, a second PCR ran for roughly 7 to 11 cycles. TCRdb recomputed calls from the 5' RACE reads with MiXCR, one row per CDR3 protein. The top ten hold 25% to 35% of the sample, which has roughly 680,000 distinct CDR3 sequences, approximately 50% seen once. The V and J ends lost 5 bases and 5 bases respectively, with 11 bases between them. The germline V gene has CDR1 SGHVS and CDR2 FNYEAQ. This CDR3 is 13 amino acids long.

This receptor was taken from a woman between 55 and 75 years old in good health. Sequencing was performed on blood. The J gene is TRBJ2-3, the V gene TRBV7-6; D uncertain. The CDR3 reads CASSQSVVDTQYF. CDR3 sequence (DNA): TGTGCCAGCAGCCAGTCTGTAGTAGATACGCAGTATTTT.